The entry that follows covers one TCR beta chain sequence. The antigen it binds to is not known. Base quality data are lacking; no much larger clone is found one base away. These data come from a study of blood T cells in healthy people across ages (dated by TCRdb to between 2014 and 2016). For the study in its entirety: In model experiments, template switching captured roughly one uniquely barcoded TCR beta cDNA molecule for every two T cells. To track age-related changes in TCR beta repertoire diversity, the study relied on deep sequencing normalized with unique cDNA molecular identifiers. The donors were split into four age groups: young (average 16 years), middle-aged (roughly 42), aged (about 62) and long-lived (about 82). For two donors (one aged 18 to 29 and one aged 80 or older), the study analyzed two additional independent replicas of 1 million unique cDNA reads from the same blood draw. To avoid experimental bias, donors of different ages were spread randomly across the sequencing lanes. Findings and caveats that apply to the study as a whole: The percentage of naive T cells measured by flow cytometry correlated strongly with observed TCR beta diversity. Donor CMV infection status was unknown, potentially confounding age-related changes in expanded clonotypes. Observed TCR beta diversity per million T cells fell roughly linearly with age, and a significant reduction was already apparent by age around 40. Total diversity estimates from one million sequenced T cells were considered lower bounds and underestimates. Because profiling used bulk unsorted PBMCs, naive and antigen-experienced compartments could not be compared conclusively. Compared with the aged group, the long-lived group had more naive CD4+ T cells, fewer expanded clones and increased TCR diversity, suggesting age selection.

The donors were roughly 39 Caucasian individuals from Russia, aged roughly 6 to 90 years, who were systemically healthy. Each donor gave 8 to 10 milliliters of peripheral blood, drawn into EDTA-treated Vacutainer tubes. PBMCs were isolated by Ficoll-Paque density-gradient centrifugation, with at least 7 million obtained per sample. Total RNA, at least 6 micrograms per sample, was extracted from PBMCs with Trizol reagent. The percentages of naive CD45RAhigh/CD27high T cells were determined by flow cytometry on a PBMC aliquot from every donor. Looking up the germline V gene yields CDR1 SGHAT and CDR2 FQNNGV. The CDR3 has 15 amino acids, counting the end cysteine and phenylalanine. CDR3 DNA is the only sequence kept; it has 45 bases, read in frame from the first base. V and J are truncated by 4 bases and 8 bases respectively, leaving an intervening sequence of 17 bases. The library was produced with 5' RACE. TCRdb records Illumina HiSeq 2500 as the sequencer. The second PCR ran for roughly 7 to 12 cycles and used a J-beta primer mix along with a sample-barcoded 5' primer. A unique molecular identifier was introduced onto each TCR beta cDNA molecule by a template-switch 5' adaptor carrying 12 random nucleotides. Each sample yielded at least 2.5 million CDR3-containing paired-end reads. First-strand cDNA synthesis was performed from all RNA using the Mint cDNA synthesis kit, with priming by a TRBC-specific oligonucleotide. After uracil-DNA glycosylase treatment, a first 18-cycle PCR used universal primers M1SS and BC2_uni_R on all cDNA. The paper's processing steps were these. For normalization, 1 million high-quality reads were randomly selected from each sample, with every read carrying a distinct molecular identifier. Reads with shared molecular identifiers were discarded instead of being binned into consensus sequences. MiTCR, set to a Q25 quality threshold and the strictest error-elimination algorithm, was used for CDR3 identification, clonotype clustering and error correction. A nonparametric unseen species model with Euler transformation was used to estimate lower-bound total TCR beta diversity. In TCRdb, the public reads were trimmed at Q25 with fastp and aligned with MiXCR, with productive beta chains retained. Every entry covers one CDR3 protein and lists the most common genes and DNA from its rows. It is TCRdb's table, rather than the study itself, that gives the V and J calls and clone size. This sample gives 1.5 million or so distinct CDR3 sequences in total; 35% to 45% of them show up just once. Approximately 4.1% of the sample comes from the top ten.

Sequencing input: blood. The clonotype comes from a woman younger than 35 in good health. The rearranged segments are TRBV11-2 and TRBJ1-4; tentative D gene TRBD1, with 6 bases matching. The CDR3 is CASSSPAGDREKLFF. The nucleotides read TGTGCCAGCAGCTCCCCGGCAGGGGATAGGGAAAAACTGTTTTTT.